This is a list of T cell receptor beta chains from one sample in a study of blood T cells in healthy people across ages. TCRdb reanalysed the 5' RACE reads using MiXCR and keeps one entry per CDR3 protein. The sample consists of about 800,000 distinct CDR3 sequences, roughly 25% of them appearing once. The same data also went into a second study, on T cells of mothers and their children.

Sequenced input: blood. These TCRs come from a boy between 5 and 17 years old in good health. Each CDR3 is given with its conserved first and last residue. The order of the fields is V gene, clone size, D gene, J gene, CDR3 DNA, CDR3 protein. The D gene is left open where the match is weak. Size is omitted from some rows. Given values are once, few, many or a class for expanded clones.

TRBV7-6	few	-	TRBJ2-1	TGTGCCAGCAGCTTAGCCCTTGAGCAGTTCTTC	CASSLALEQFF
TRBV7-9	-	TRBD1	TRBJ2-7	TGTGCCAGCAGCCCAAGGACAGGGAGTCCCTCCTACGAGCAGTACTTC	CASSPRTGSPSYEQYF
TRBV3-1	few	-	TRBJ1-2	TGTGCCAGCAGCCAAGTCACCCGCGGGGACTATGGCTACACCTTC	CASSQVTRGDYGYTF
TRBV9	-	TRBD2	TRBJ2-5	TGTGCCAGCAGCCCCTGGGGGGGGGAGGAGACAGAGACCCAGTACTTC	CASSPWGGEETETQYF
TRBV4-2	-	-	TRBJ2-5	TGTGCCAGCAGCCAACGGGGAGAGGGCCAAGAGACCCAGTACTTC	CASSQRGEGQETQYF
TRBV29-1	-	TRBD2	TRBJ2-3	TGCAGCGTGGACGGGACTAGCGGGAGGGCCGCAGATACGCAGTATTTT	CSVDGTSGRAADTQYF
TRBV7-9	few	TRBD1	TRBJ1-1	TGTGCCAGCAGCGATCCCCAGGGGGCGGAGAACACTGAAGCTTTCTTT	CASSDPQGAENTEAFF
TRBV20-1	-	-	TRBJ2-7	TGCAGTGCCACAGGGATCTCCTACGAGCAGTACTTC	CSATGISYEQYF
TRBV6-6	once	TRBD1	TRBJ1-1	TGTGCCAGCAGACCCCGAGGACAGGGCGCTGAAGCTTTCTTT	CASRPRGQGAEAFF
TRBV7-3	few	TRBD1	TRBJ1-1	TGTGCCAGCAGCGAAACCGGGACAGGAGGCACTGAAGCTTTCTTT	CASSETGTGGTEAFF
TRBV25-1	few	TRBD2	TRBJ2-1	TGTGCCAGCAGTGTAGTGCGGGGGTCCTACAATGAGCAGTTCTTC	CASSVVRGSYNEQFF
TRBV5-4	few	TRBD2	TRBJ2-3	TGTGCCAGCAGCTTAACACTTCGGCTAGCGGGGGGCTCGGATACGCAGTATTTT	CASSLTLRLAGGSDTQYF
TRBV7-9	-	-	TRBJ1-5	TGTGCCAGCAGTCCAGGGTCCCGGGGCAATCAGCCCCAGCATTTT	CASSPGSRGNQPQHF
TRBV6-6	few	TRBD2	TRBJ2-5	TGTGCCAGCAGTTGGACTAGCGGGGCGCAAGAGACCCAGTACTTC	CASSWTSGAQETQYF
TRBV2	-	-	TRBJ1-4	TGTGCCAGCAGCGAACACACGGCAACTAATGAAAAACTGTTTTTT	CASSEHTATNEKLFF
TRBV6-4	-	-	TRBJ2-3	TGTGCCAGCAGTGGGGATTATAGCACAGATACGCAGTATTTT	CASSGDYSTDTQYF
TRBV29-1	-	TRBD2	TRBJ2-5	TGCAGCGTTGCGACTAGCGGGGCCCAAGAGACCCAGTACTTC	CSVATSGAQETQYF
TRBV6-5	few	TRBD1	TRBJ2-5	TGTGCCAGCAGTTCAACGGACAGGAGGGAGACCCAGTACTTC	CASSSTDRRETQYF
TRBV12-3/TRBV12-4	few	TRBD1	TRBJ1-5	TGTGCCAGCAGACCCGGACAGGAGGATCAGCCCCAGCATTTT	CASRPGQEDQPQHF
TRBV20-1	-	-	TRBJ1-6	TGCAGTGCTAGAGTTACCCAAAATAATTCACCCCTCCACTTT	CSARVTQNNSPLHF
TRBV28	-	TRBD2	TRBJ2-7	TGTGCCAGCAGTTTAGCACTAGCGGGTTCCTCTCCCTACGAGCAGTACTTC	CASSLALAGSSPYEQYF
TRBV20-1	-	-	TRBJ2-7	TGCAGTGCTGTGACAGGCCCGAACTCGAACGAGCAGTACTTC	CSAVTGPNSNEQYF
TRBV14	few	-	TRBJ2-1	TGTGCCAGCAGCCAAGCCGGGACCTACTACAATGAGCAGTTCTTC	CASSQAGTYYNEQFF
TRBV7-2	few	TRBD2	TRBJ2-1	TGTGCCAGCAGCTTATTCCCAGCGGGAGGGCCGATTGAGCAGTTCTTC	CASSLFPAGGPIEQFF
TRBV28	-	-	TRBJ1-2	TGTGCCAGCATAAGGGCAGACAACTATGGCTACACCTTC	CASIRADNYGYTF
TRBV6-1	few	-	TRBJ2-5	TGTGCCAGCAGGTCGTCCAAAGAGACCCAGTACTTC	CASRSSKETQYF
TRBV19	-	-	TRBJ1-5	TGTGCCAGTAATACCGCTAACAGGCCTAGCAATCAGCCCCAGCATTTT	CASNTANRPSNQPQHF
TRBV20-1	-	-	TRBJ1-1	TGCAGTGCTAGTGGCAGGGGTTACACTGAAGCTTTCTTT	CSASGRGYTEAFF
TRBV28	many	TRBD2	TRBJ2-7	TGTGCCAGTAGCGGGGCCAACTCCTACGAGCAGTACTTC	CASSGANSYEQYF